The rows below give T cell receptor beta chains drawn from one sample of a study of lymphopenia after photon versus proton radiotherapy. Assay used: immunoSEQ multiplex PCR; TCRdb lists only in-frame clones, some missing. Here the sample spans 150,000 to 200,000 clones, 88% being singletons. The material was peripheral blood, obtained from a patient treated with photon-based radiotherapy. The receptors come from a man aged 50 or older with gastric cancer. Both conserved end residues are part of each CDR3. D genes are given only for firm matches. Size is stated for part of the rows, as once, few or many counts, or as a class when the clone is expanded.

CDR3nt,CDR3aa,j_gene,abundance,v_gene,d_gene
TGCGCCAGCAGCTTTTCCGGGACAGGGGCGGAGACCCAGTACTTC,CASSFSGTGAETQYF,TRBJ2-5,once,TRBV5-1,TRBD1
TGTGCCAGCAGCCCTCGGGATTTAGGGGCCTACAATGAGCAGTTCTTC,CASSPRDLGAYNEQFF,TRBJ2-1,-,TRBV9,-
TGTGCCAGCTCACCCGGACCCGCGAACACTGAAGCTTTCTTT,CASSPGPANTEAFF,TRBJ1-1,-,TRBV18,-
TGTGCCAGTAGTTTAACAGTGAACACTGAAGCTTTCTTT,CASSLTVNTEAFF,TRBJ1-1,-,TRBV19,-
TGTGCCAGCAGCTCCTTAGCGGGGTACAATGAGCAGTTCTTC,CASSSLAGYNEQFF,TRBJ2-1,-,TRBV7-9,TRBD2
TGTGCCAGCAGCTTAGGACCCGGGACAGGAGCTAACTATGGCTACACCTTC,CASSLGPGTGANYGYTF,TRBJ1-2,-,TRBV7-2,TRBD1
TGCAGCGTTGAAGGAGACACGGCCTACGAGCAGTACTTC,CSVEGDTAYEQYF,TRBJ2-7,-,TRBV29-1,-
TGTGCCAGCAGTGCGCGGGTAAACAATGAGCAGTTCTTC,CASSARVNNEQFF,TRBJ2-1,-,TRBV2,-
TGTGCCAGCAGCCCTTCCAACACTGAAGCTTTCTTT,CASSPSNTEAFF,TRBJ1-1,once,TRBV11-2,-
TGCGCCAGCAGCTTGGCCCCGGGGGCTAGAACCCCCTACGAGCAGTACTTC,CASSLAPGARTPYEQYF,TRBJ2-7,-,TRBV5-1,-
TGCGCCAGCAGCTTCCGGGGGAATGGGGAAAAACTGTTTTTT,CASSFRGNGEKLFF,TRBJ1-4,-,TRBV5-1,-
TGTGCCAGCAGCTTGGCGAGAGGGCGGTACACTAACTATGGCTACACCTTC,CASSLARGRYTNYGYTF,TRBJ1-2,-,TRBV5-4,-
TGTGCCACCAGCAACACAGGGGATCAGCCCCAGCATTTT,CATSNTGDQPQHF,TRBJ1-5,-,TRBV15,TRBD1
TGTGCCAGCAGTCCAACTAGCGGGTCTCAGTCCGGCACCGGGGAGCTGTTTTTT,CASSPTSGSQSGTGELFF,TRBJ2-2,-,TRBV27,TRBD2
TGTGCCAGCAGCTTGGGGCTAGCGGGAGTGAGGGTATACAATGAGCAGTTCTTC,CASSLGLAGVRVYNEQFF,TRBJ2-1,-,TRBV5-6,TRBD2
TGCAGCGTGGAGGACAGGACCTCTGGGGCCAACGTCCTGACTTTC,CSVEDRTSGANVLTF,TRBJ2-6,-,TRBV29-1,TRBD1
TGTGCCTGGAGTTCCCTGGGTCACAATGAGCAGTTCTTC,CAWSSLGHNEQFF,TRBJ2-1,once,TRBV30,-
TGTGCCAGTAGTGCTAGCGGTAATGAGCAGTTCTTC,CASSASGNEQFF,TRBJ2-1,-,TRBV19,TRBD2
TGTGCCAGCGGAAGTCAGCCCCAGCATTTT,CASGSQPQHF,TRBJ1-5,-,TRBV2,-
TGTGCCAGCAGCTCCGAATCACTTTCAACAGCGAGGGAGCTGTTTTTT,CASSSESLSTARELFF,TRBJ2-2,-,TRBV7-2,-
TGTGCCAGCAGCGTACGCGGGACGGGGTACACCATATATTTT,CASSVRGTGYTIYF,TRBJ1-3,once,TRBV9,-
TGTGCCAGCAGCCGGCTGGGGGGGCCCCATGAGCAGTTCTTC,CASSRLGGPHEQFF,TRBJ2-1,-,TRBV27,-
TGTGCCAGCAGCCCCTTGTCTGGGGGAGCCTACAATGAGCAGTTCTTC,CASSPLSGGAYNEQFF,TRBJ2-1,-,TRBV7-9,-
TGTGCCTGGACCCGAGGCCTACTCAAGACCTATGGCTACACCTTC,CAWTRGLLKTYGYTF,TRBJ1-2,-,TRBV30,-
TGCGCCAGCAGCTTGGGAGATGTCACAGATACGCAGTATTTT,CASSLGDVTDTQYF,TRBJ2-3,-,TRBV5-1,-
TGTGCCACCAGCAGCGGACAAGACAGGGATCCCTACAATGAGCAGTTCTTC,CATSSGQDRDPYNEQFF,TRBJ2-1,-,TRBV15,TRBD1
TGTGCCAGCAGCTTAGATCATAGGACAGGGGGCGCAAGTTACAATGAGCAGTTCTTC,CASSLDHRTGGASYNEQFF,TRBJ2-1,-,TRBV11-2,TRBD1
TGTGCCAGCAGCGTAGGGACAGGGGGCCTCTATGGCTACACCTTC,CASSVGTGGLYGYTF,TRBJ1-2,-,TRBV9,TRBD1
TGTGCCAGCAGTTTTGCTGACAGTAACACAGATACGCAGTATTTT,CASSFADSNTDTQYF,TRBJ2-3,-,TRBV27,-
TGTGCCAGCAGCTTAGGCGGCAGCCTCTCTGGAAACACCATATATTTT,CASSLGGSLSGNTIYF,TRBJ1-3,-,TRBV7-8,-
TGTGCCAGCAGCCAAAGGCGCGTTGAGCAGTACTTC,CASSQRRVEQYF,TRBJ2-7,-,TRBV2,-
TGTGCCAGCAGCCCCCGACTAGCGGGAGGCCTGGTGTCGAGTGAGCAGTACTTC,CASSPRLAGGLVSSEQYF,TRBJ2-7,-,TRBV7-9,TRBD2
TGTGCCAGCAGCGGACTAGACGAAGGTACGCAGTATTTT,CASSGLDEGTQYF,TRBJ2-3,-,TRBV9,-
TGTGCCAGCAGCTTAGCATCAGGGTTGGAAACTGAAGCTTTCTTT,CASSLASGLETEAFF,TRBJ1-1,-,TRBV7-9,-
TGTGCCAGCAGCCCTAATAGCGGGTCTTTACCTGCCGGGGAGCTGTTTTTT,CASSPNSGSLPAGELFF,TRBJ2-2,-,TRBV9,TRBD2
TGTGCCAGTAGTATAACAGGATCGAACACTGAAGCTTTCTTT,CASSITGSNTEAFF,TRBJ1-1,-,TRBV19,-
TGTGCCAGCAGTGCACAGGGGGCGTTAAGAGAGACCCAGTACTTC,CASSAQGALRETQYF,TRBJ2-5,-,TRBV2,TRBD1
TGTGCTAGTTCCCCACTTTGGGGTGAGCAGTTCTTC,CASSPLWGEQFF,TRBJ2-1,once,TRBV12-5,-
TGCGCCAGCAGTGATAGTGGGAGCTCCTACAATGAGCAGTTCTTC,CASSDSGSSYNEQFF,TRBJ2-1,-,TRBV10-1,-
TGCAGCGGCTTGGGGGGCGGGAGTGGCGAGACCCAGTACTTC,CSGLGGGSGETQYF,TRBJ2-5,-,TRBV29-1,-
TGCAGTGCTGGATACCAAGAGACCCAGTACTTC,CSAGYQETQYF,TRBJ2-5,-,TRBV20-1,-
TGCGCCAGCAGCTTGGCCGGAGCGGGAAGTTACGAGCAGTACTTC,CASSLAGAGSYEQYF,TRBJ2-7,-,TRBV5-1,TRBD2
TGCGCCAGCACCCCAGGGGGCACAGATACGCAGTATTTT,CASTPGGTDTQYF,TRBJ2-3,few,TRBV5-1,-
TGTGCCAGCAGCTCCCGGACAGGCCGCAATCAGCCCCAGCATTTT,CASSSRTGRNQPQHF,TRBJ1-5,few,TRBV7-2,TRBD1
TGTGCCAGCAGCAGGGGCAGGGGGACTAGCGGGAGGGGCCACGAGCAGTACTTC,CASSRGRGTSGRGHEQYF,TRBJ2-7,-,TRBV5-6,TRBD2
TGTGCCAGCAGCTATGTTAGCAATCAGCCCCAGCATTTT,CASSYVSNQPQHF,TRBJ1-5,-,TRBV5-8,-